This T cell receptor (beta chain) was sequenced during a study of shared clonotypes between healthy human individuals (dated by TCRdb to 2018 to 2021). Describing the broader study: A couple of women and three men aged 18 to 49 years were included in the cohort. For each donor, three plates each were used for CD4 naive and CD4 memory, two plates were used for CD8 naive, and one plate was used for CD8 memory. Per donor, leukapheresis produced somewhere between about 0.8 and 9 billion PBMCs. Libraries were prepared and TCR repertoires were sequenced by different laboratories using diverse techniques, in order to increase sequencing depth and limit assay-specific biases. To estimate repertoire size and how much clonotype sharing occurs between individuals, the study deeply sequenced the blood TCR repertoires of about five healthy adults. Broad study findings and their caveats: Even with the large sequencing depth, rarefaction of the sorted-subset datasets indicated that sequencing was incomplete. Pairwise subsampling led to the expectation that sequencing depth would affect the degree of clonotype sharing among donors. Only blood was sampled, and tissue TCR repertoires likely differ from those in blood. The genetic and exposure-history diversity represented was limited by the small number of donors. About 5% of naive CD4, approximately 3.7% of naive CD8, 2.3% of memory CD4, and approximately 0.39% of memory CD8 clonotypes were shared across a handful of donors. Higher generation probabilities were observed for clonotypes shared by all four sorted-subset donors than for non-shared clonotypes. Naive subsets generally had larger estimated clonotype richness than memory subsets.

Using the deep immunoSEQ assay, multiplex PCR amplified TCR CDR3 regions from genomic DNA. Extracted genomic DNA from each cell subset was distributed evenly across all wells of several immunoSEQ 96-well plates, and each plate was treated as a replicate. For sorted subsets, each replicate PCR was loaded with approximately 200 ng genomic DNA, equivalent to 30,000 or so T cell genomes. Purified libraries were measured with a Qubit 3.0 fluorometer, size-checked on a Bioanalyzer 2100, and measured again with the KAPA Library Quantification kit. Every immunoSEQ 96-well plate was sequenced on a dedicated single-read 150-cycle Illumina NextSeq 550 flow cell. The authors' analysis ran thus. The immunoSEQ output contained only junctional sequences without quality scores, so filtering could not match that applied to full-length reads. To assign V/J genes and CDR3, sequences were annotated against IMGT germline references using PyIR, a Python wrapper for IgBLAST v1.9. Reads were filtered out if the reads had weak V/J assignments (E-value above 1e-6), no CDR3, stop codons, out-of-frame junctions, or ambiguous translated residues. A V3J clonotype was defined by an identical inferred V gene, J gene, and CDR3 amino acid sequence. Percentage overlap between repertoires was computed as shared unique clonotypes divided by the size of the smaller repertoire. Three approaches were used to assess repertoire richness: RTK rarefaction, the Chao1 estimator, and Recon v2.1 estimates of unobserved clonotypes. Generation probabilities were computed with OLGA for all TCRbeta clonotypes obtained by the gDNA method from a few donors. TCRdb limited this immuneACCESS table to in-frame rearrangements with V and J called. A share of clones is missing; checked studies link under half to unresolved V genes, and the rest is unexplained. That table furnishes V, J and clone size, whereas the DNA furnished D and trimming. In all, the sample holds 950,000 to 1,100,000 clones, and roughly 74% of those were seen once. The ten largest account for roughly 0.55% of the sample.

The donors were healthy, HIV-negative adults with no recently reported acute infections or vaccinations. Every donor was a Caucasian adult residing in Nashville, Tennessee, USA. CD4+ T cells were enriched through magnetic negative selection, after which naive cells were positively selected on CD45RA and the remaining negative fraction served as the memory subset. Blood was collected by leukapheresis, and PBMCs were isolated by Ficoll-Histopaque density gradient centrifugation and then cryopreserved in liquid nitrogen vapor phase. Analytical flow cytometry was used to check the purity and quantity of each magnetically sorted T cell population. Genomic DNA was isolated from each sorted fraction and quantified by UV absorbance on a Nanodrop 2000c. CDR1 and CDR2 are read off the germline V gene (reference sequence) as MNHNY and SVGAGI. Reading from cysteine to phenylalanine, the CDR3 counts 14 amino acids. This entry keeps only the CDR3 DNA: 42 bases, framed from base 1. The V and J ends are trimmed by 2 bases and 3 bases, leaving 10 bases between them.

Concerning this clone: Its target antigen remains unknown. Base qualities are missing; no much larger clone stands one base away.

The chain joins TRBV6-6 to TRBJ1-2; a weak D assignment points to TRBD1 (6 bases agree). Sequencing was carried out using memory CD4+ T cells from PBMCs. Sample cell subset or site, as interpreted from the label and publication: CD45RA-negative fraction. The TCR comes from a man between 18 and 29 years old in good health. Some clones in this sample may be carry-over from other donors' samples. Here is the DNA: TGTGCCAGCAGTTACCGGCGACAGGACTATGGCTACACCTTC. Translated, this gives CASSYRRQDYGYTF.